The source of this T cell receptor (beta chain) is a study of shared clonotypes between healthy human individuals. Study-level points and caveats: Large depth notwithstanding, sorted-subset sequencing proved incomplete by rarefaction. The study found roughly 5% of naive CD4 clonotypes shared across a handful of donors.

Details on this clone: As yet, its antigen is unknown.

Generated by immunoSEQ multiplex PCR, the TCRdb table keeps only in-frame clones and is missing some. This table holds 1,500,000 or so clones, 96% found once. Recent acute infections and vaccinations were absent in the healthy HIV-negative adult donors. CD4+ cells were split into CD45RA+ naive and CD45RA-negative memory subsets. The CDR3 consists of 20 residues. From germline, CDR1 is SGHRS and CDR2 YFSETQ. With V trimmed by 3 bases and J by 0 bases, 17 bases remained unmatched. This receptor was obtained from a man aged 30 to 45 in good health. The sample was naive CD4+ T cells sorted from blood. The subset was: CD45RA+ positively selected. This chain links TRBV5-1 with TRBJ2-2; 7 bases fit TRBD1. The CDR3 here is CASSWTGTVSIPTNTGELFF. The CDR3 DNA is TGCGCCAGCAGCTGGACGGGGACAGTCAGTATCCCTACGAACACCGGGGAGCTGTTTTTT.